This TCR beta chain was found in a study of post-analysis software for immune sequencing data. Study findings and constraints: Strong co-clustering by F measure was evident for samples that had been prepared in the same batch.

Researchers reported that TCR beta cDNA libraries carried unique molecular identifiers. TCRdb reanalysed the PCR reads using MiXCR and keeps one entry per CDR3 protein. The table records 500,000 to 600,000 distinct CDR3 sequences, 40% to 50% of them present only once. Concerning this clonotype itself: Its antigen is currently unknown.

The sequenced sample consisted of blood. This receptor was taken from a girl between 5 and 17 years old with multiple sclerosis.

This chain's CDR3 is CASSLEWTGGFNGYTF. The CDR3 region has the DNA TGTGCCAGCAGCTTGGAGTGGACAGGGGGATTTAATGGCTACACCTTC. V gene TRBV5-5 combines with J gene TRBJ1-2; TRBD1 aligns across 10 bases. The CDR3 spans 16 residues. CDR1 SGHKS and CDR2 YYEKEE come from the germline V gene (reference sequence). V shed 0 bases and J 6 bases; nucleotides not matched to a gene: 8.